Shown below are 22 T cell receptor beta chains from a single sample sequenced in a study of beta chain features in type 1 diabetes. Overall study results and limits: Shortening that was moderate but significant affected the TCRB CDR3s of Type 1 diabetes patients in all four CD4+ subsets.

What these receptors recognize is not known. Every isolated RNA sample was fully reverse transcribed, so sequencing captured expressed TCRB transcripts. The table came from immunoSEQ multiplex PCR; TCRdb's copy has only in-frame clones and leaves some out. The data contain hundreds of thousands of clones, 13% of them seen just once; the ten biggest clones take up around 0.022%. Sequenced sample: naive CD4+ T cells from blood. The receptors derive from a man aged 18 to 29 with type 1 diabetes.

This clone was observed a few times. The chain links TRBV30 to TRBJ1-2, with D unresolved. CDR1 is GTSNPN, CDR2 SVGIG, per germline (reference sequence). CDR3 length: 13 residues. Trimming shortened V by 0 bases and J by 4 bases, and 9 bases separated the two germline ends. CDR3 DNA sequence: TGTGCCTGGAGTGTACGCTCCGGCTATGGCTACACCTTC. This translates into CAWSVRSGYGYTF.

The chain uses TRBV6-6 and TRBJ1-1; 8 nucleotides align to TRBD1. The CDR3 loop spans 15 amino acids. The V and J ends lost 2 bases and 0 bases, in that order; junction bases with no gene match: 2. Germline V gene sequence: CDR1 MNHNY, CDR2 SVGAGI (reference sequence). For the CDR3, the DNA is TGTGCCAGCAGTTACCAGGGGGCCATGAACACTGAAGCTTTCTTT. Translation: CASSYQGAMNTEAFF.

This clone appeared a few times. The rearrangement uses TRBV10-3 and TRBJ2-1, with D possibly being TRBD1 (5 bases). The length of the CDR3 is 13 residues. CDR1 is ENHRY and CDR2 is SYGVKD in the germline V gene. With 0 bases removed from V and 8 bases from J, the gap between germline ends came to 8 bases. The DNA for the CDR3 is TGTGCCATCAGTGAGTCGACAGAGGATGAGCAGTTCTTC. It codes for CAISESTEDEQFF.

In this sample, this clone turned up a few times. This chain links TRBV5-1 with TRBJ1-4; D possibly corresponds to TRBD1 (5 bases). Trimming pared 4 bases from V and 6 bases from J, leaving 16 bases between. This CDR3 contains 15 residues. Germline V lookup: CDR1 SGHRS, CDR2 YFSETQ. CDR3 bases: TGCGCCAGCAGCGCGGACCCCGGGGGATATGAAAAACTGTTTTTT. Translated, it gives CASSADPGGYEKLFF.

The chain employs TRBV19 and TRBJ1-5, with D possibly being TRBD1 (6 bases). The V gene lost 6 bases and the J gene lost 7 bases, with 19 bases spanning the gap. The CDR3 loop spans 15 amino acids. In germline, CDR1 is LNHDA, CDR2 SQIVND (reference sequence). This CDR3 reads CASSPEGRGAQPQHF. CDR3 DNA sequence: TGTGCCAGTAGCCCCGAGGGCAGGGGAGCGCAGCCCCAGCATTTT.

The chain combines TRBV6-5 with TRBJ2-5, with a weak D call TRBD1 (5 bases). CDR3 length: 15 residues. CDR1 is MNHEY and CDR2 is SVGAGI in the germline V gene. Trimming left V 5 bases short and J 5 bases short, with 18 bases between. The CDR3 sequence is CASSRGLVSRETQYF. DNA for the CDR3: TGTGCCAGCAGTAGGGGCCTAGTGTCCCGGGAGACCCAGTACTTC.

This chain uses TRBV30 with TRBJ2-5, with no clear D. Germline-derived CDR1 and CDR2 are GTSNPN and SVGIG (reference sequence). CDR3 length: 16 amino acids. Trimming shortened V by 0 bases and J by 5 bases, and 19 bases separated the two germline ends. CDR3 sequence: CAWSVPSLGGTETQYF. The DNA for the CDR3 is TGTGCCTGGAGTGTACCAAGCCTTGGTGGTACTGAGACCCAGTACTTC.

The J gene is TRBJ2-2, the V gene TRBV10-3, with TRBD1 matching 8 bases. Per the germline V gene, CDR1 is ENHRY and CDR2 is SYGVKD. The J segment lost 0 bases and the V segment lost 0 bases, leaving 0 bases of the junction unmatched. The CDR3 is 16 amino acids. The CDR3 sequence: CAISESGQANTGELFF. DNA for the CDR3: TGTGCCATCAGTGAGTCGGGACAGGCGAACACCGGGGAGCTGTTTTTT.

The CDR3 DNA sequence: TGCAGCGCCTCAGGCAGGGGACCGTACAATGAGCAGTTCTTC. Its translation is CSASGRGPYNEQFF. The rearrangement uses TRBV29-1 and TRBJ2-1, with D perhaps TRBD1 (6 bases). With 7 bases removed from V and 4 bases from J, the gap between germline ends came to 17 bases. CDR1 is SQVTM, CDR2 ANQGSEA, per germline. The CDR3 covers 14 residues.

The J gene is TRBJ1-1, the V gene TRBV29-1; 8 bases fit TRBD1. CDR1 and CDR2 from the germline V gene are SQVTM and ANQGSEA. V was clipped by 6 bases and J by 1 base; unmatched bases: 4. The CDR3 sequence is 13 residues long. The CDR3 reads CSVAGQGNTEAFF. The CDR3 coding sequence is TGCAGCGTGGCAGGACAGGGGAACACTGAAGCTTTCTTT.

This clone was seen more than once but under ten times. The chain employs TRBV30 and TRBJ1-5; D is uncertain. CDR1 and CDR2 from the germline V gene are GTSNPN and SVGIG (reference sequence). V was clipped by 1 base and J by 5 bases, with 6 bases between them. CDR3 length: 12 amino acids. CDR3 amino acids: CAWSASYQPQHF. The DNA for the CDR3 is TGTGCCTGGAGTGCCAGCTATCAGCCCCAGCATTTT.

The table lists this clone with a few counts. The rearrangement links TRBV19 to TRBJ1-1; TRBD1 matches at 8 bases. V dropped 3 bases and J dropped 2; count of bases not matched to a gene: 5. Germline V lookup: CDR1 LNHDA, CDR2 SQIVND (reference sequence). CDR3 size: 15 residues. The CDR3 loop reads CASSIVGQGNTEAFF. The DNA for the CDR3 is TGTGCCAGTAGTATTGTTGGACAGGGTAACACTGAAGCTTTCTTT.

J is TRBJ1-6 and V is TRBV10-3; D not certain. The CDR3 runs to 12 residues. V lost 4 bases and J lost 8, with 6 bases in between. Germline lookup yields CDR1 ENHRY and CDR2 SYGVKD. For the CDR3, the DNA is TGTGCCATCAGTGGTTCGGATTCACCCCTCCACTTT. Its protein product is CAISGSDSPLHF.

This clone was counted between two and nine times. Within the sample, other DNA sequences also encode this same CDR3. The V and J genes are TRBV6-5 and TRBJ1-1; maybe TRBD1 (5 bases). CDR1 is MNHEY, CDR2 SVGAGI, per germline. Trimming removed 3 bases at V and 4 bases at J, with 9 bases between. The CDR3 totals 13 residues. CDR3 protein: CASSYMGGTEAFF. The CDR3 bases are TGTGCCAGCAGTTATATGGGGGGCACTGAAGCTTTCTTT.

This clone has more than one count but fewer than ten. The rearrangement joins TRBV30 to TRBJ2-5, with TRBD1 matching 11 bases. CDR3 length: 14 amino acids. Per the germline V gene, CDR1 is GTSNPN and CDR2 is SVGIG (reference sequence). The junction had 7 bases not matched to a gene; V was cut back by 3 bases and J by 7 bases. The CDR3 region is CAWSWTGGAGTQYF. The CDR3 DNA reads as TGTGCCTGGAGCTGGACAGGGGGCGCGGGGACCCAGTACTTC.

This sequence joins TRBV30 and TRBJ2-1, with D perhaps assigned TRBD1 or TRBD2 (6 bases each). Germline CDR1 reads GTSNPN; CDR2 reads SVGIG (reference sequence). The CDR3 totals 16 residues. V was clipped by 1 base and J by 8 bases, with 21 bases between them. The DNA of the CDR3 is TGTGCCTGGAGTGAGGGGGGACACCGGTGGAATGATGAGCAGTTCTTC. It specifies CAWSEGGHRWNDEQFF.

CDR3 residues: CASSFSGTGVEQYF. CDR3 DNA: TGTGCCAGCAGCTTCTCCGGGACAGGGGTCGAGCAGTACTTC. The V gene is TRBV7-6, the J gene TRBJ2-7, with 10 bases lining up with TRBD1. Germline values: CDR1 SGHVS, CDR2 FNYEAQ. This CDR3 contains 14 residues. The V gene end was trimmed by 3 bases and the J gene end by 6 bases; junction bases not matched to a gene: 5.

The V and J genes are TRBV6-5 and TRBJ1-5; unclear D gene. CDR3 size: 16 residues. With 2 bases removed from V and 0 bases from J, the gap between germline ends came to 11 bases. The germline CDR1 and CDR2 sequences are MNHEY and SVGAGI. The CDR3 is CASSYSTAYSNQPQHF. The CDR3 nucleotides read TGTGCCAGCAGTTACAGCACGGCGTATAGCAATCAGCCCCAGCATTTT.

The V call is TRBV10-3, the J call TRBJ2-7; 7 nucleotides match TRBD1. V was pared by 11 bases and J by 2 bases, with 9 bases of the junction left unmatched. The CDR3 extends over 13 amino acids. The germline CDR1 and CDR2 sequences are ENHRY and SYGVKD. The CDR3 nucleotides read TGTGCCTCCAAGGGTCAGGGGGCCTACGAGCAGTACTTC. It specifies CASKGQGAYEQYF.

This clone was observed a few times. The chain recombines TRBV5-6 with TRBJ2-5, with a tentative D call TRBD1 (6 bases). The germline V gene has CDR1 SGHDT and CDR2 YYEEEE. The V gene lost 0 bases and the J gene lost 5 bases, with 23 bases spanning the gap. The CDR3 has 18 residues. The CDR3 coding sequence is TGTGCCAGCAGCTTGGGTGGAGTTGGGACACCCACCTTCGAGACCCAGTACTTC. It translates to CASSLGGVGTPTFETQYF.

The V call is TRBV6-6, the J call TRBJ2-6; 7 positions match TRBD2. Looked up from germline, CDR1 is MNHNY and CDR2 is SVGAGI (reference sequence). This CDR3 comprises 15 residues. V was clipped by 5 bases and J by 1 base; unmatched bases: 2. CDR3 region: CASSRGGSGANVLTF. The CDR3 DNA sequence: TGTGCCAGCAGTCGCGGGGGATCTGGGGCCAACGTCCTGACTTTC.

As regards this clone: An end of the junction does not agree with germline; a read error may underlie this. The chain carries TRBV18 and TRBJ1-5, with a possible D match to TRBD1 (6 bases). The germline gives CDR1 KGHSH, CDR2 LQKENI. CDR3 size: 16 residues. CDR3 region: CASSPPGGALNQPQHF. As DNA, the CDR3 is TGTGCCAGCTCGCCACCGGGGGGGGCCCTCAATCAGCCCCAGCATTTT.